The 25 T cell receptor beta chains below come from one sample, sequenced in a study of read filtering for tumor transcriptome and immune sequencing. The library was built from about 400 ng RNA with molecular barcoded adaptors for alpha/delta and beta/gamma chains. TCRdb processed the reads anew with MiXCR; each CDR3 protein has one entry. This sample has about 5,200 distinct CDR3 sequences; roughly 22% occur once, and the top ten carry approximately 20%. The sample was a population of CD138-negative cells sorted from bone marrow. The receptors stem from a donor aged 40 or older with multiple myeloma.

By share, this clonotype ranks as medium-sized (0.01 to 0.1%). The chain is built from TRBV4-2 and TRBJ2-6, with 9 bases that match TRBD1. Per the germline V gene, CDR1 is LGHNA and CDR2 is YNFKEQ. This CDR3 is built from 20 residues. V trimming: 4 bases; J trimming: 0 bases; junction bases outside the gene matches: 13. CDR3 sequence reads: CASSPSPVGQGYSGANVLTF. The CDR3 nucleotides read TGTGCCAGCAGCCCAAGTCCGGTGGGACAGGGTTACTCTGGGGCCAACGTCCTGACTTTC.

By sample fraction, this clonotype is medium-sized (0.01 to 0.1%). The chain carries TRBV20-1 and TRBJ2-5, with TRBD1 as a possible D gene (7 bases). The CDR3 covers 14 residues. V gave up 4 bases and J gave up 3 bases, with 15 bases separating them. Per the germline V gene, CDR1 is DFQATT and CDR2 is SNEGSKA (reference sequence). The DNA for the CDR3 is TGCAGTGCTAAACGGGGGACAGAGAAAGAGACCCAGTACTTC. Translated: CSAKRGTEKETQYF.

This clonotype is deemed medium-sized (0.01 to 0.1%). This rearrangement joins TRBV10-2 to TRBJ1-5; no definite D call. The V and J ends lost 4 bases and 2 bases respectively, with 6 bases between them. This CDR3 is 13 amino acids long. CDR1 and CDR2 (germline): WSHSY, SAAADI. The CDR3 loop is CASSVTGNQPQHF. The CDR3 DNA reads TGCGCCAGCAGTGTAACAGGCAATCAGCCCCAGCATTTT.

Relative to its sample, this clonotype is medium-sized. The V gene is TRBV7-2, the J gene TRBJ2-1; D unclear. With 9 bases removed from V and 0 bases from J, the gap between germline ends came to 15 bases. Germline-derived CDR1 and CDR2 are SGHTA and FQGNSA. The CDR3 sequence is 15 residues long. The CDR3 region is CASREEFSSYNEQFF. The CDR3, as DNA: TGTGCCAGTAGGGAAGAGTTTAGCTCCTACAATGAGCAGTTCTTC.

The rearrangement links TRBV20-1 to TRBJ2-1; D might be TRBD1 (6 bases). The CDR3 has 15 residues. In germline, CDR1 is DFQATT, CDR2 SNEGSKA (reference sequence). Trimming pared 0 bases from V and 5 bases from J, leaving 14 bases between. This CDR3 is CSARDPWTENNEQFF. The CDR3 nucleotides are TGCAGTGCTAGAGATCCGTGGACAGAAAACAATGAGCAGTTCTTC.

This clonotype showed up just once. The chain uses TRBV30 and TRBJ1-1; tentative D call: TRBD1 (5 bases). The CDR3 loop spans 14 amino acids. Trimming cost V 2 bases and J 9 bases, with 19 bases left between them. The germline gives CDR1 GTSNPN, CDR2 SVGIG (reference sequence). The CDR3 DNA sequence: TGTGCCTGGAGTTTGGGACGGTGGGGCCCCAAAGCTTTCTTT. Amino acid sequence: CAWSLGRWGPKAFF.

The chain joins TRBV29-1 to TRBJ2-1, with unresolved D. The length of the CDR3 is 11 residues. CDR1 and CDR2 (germline): SQVTM, ANQGSEA. V was pared by 6 bases and J by 10 bases, with 13 bases between. CDR3 sequence: CSVGAGVEQFF. DNA for the CDR3: TGCAGCGTGGGCGCTGGGGTAGAGCAGTTCTTC.

Concerning this clonotype itself: This likely reflects a read error, since a far larger clone is one base away. The DNA of the CDR3 is TGTGCCAGCAGTATATCACGTCCAGATACGCAGTTTTTT. Translation: CASSISRPDTQFF. The rearrangement links TRBV28 to TRBJ2-3; no reliable D call. Per the germline V gene, CDR1 is MDHEN and CDR2 is SYDVKM. This CDR3 contains 13 residues.

A few counts support this clonotype. The rearrangement uses TRBV12-3 or TRBV12-4 and TRBJ2-2; D unresolved. The CDR3 covers 12 residues. The germline V and J ends were trimmed by 5 bases and 8 bases, with 9 bases remaining between them. The CDR3: CASSPYPGELFF. CDR3 sequence (DNA): TGTGCCAGCAGTCCCTATCCTGGGGAGCTGTTTTTT.

Many counts were recorded for this clonotype. V gene TRBV7-8 combines with J gene TRBJ2-1, with D perhaps TRBD2 (5 bases). Germline values: CDR1 SGHVS, CDR2 FQNEAQ. The CDR3 is 13 residues long. Trimming shortened V by 5 bases and J by 9 bases, and 14 bases separated the two germline ends. CDR3 residues: CASSPSAGSEQFF. CDR3 nucleotides: TGTGCCAGCAGCCCCTCTGCGGGCAGTGAGCAGTTCTTC.

This clonotype is medium-sized in the sample. This chain links TRBV28 with TRBJ1-1; 8 nucleotides align to TRBD1. Trimming at V came to 4 bases and at J to 5 bases, leaving 12 bases not matched to a gene. CDR3 length: 16 amino acids. Germline V gene data show CDR1 as MDHEN and CDR2 as SYDVKM. The chain's CDR3 is CASSYLFPGQVTEAFF. The CDR3 DNA reads as TGTGCCAGCAGTTACCTTTTTCCGGGACAGGTGACTGAAGCTTTCTTT.

Sample share makes this clonotype medium-sized. This chain connects TRBV27 to TRBJ2-3; 8 bases are shared with TRBD2. CDR3 length: 14 amino acids. Germline CDR1 MNHEY, CDR2 SMNVEV (reference sequence). The J segment lost 1 base and the V segment lost 6 bases, leaving 3 bases of the junction unmatched. The CDR3, as DNA: TGTGCCAGCAGCGGGAGGGGACGCACAGATACGCAGTATTTT. Its protein is CASSGRGRTDTQYF.

This clonotype was seen only a few times. The CDR3 end shows no conserved phenylalanine or tryptophan, and so a read error is likely. The genes are TRBV7-2 and TRBJ2-3; D is ambiguous. The CDR3 covers 14 residues. Per germline, CDR1 SGHTA and CDR2 FQGNSA. As DNA, the CDR3 is TGCGCCAGCAGCTTAGGGCTGGGAACAGATACGCAGTATTCT. Its translation: CASSLGLGTDTQYS.

Concerning this clonotype: This is likely an artifact of a read error, given a far larger clone one base away. The rearrangement joins TRBV4-2 to TRBJ2-1; 8 bases fit TRBD2. Germline V gene sequence: CDR1 LGHNA, CDR2 YNFKEQ. This CDR3 comprises 18 residues. J lost 5 bases, V lost 5 bases, and 17 bases had no gene match. The CDR3 bases are TGTGCCAGCAGCTCTCGTACCCGGGGGGGGCTGTCCCACAATGAGCAGTTCTTC. Protein: CASSSRTRGGLSHNEQFF.

This clonotype is large. Mismatch with germline at one junction end may stem from a read error. The chain joins TRBV5-1 to TRBJ2-2; TRBD2 matches at 13 bases. Germline CDR1 SGHRS, CDR2 YFSETQ. The CDR3 sequence is 19 residues long. CDR3 sequence: CASSLEGLAGMGYTGELFF. DNA for the CDR3: TGCGCCAGCAGTTTGGAGGGACTAGCGGGAATGGGATACACCGGGGAGCTGTTTTTT.

This clonotype was counted only a few times. The chain couples TRBV4-3 to TRBJ1-1, with D tentatively TRBD1 (5 bases). The V gene's germline CDR1 is LGHNA and CDR2 YSLEER. The V end lost 4 bases, the J end lost 1 base, and 13 bases lay between the germline ends. This CDR3 is 15 amino acids long. CDR3: CASSLNSGPNTEAFF. The CDR3 nucleotides read TGCGCCAGCAGCCTCAACTCAGGGCCGAACACTGAAGCTTTCTTT.

By frequency in the sample, this clonotype is medium-sized. The chain couples TRBV20-1 to TRBJ1-1; D is perhaps TRBD1 (5 bases). Germline V gene sequence: CDR1 DFQATT, CDR2 SNEGSKA (reference sequence). This CDR3 region has 15 residues. V was trimmed by 0 bases and J by 3 bases, leaving 14 bases between them. The CDR3 DNA reads TGCAGTGCTAGAGATTTGGGGGGAGGAGACACTGAAGCTTTCTTT. As protein: CSARDLGGGDTEAFF.

This clonotype is categorized as medium-sized. The chain uses TRBV7-6 and TRBJ2-7; D unresolved. CDR1 and CDR2 (germline): SGHVS, FNYEAQ. V lost 1 base and J 5 bases, leaving 6 bases between the germline ends. The CDR3 is 12 amino acids. CDR3 residues: CASSLVEDEQYF. CDR3 coding DNA: TGTGCCAGCAGCTTAGTCGAGGACGAGCAGTACTTC.

The chain links TRBV5-1 to TRBJ2-1; the D is unclear. The ends were cut back, 0 bases at V and 8 bases at J, with 18 bases in the middle. The CDR3 contains 16 residues. Germline CDR1 and CDR2: SGHRS and YFSETQ. CDR3 sequence (DNA): TGCGCCAGCAGCTTGGAATCGTACCGAGGTAGTGATGAGCAGTTCTTC. It specifies CASSLESYRGSDEQFF.

With regard to this clonotype: This likely came from a read error, as a far larger clone is one base away. This rearrangement joins TRBV7-2 to TRBJ2-1; D is possibly TRBD2 (6 bases). The CDR3 sequence is 15 residues long. From germline, CDR1 is SGHTA and CDR2 FQGNSA. The CDR3 reads CASSLSPGVGNDQFF. CDR3 coding DNA: TGTGCCAGCAGCTTATCCCCGGGAGTGGGGAATGACCAGTTCTTC.

By share, this clonotype counts as medium-sized (0.01 to 0.1%). The gene calls are TRBV20-1 and TRBJ2-5; tentative D call: TRBD2 (6 bases). CDR1 and CDR2 (germline): DFQATT, SNEGSKA (reference sequence). Trimming stripped 3 bases from V and 4 bases from J, with 6 bases between. The CDR3 consists of 11 residues. For the CDR3, the DNA is TGCAGTGCTAGGGGAGGAGAGACCCAGTACTTC. It yields the protein CSARGGETQYF.

This clonotype was counted many times. The chain has TRBV10-3 and TRBJ2-7; D not resolved. The V gene lost 0 bases and the J gene lost 7 bases, with 10 bases spanning the gap. There are 13 residues in the CDR3. Germline CDR1 reads ENHRY; CDR2 reads SYGVKD. Written as DNA, the CDR3 is TGTGCCATCAGTGAGTCAGGACGGATTGAGCAGTACTTC. Amino acid sequence: CAISESGRIEQYF.

Points on this clonotype: The junction differs from germline at one of its ends, possibly a read error. Written as DNA, the CDR3 is TGCGCCAGCAGCTCGCTAGCGGGTGGAAGGATCAATGATCAGTTCTTC. Translated: CASSSLAGGRINDQFF. The chain is built from TRBV5-1 and TRBJ2-1, with 8 bases identical to TRBD2. CDR1 is SGHRS and CDR2 is YFSETQ in the germline V gene. The CDR3 has 16 residues.

Concerning this clonotype itself: The CDR3 end shows no conserved phenylalanine or tryptophan, and so a read error is likely. V gene TRBV20-1 combines with J gene TRBJ1-5, with 7 positions matching TRBD1. The CDR3 is 13 amino acids. The germline gives CDR1 DFQATT, CDR2 SNEGSKA (reference sequence). Trimming took 6 bases from V and 5 from J; bases not matched to a gene: 7. In DNA, the CDR3 is TGCAGTGCCAATAACAGGGGATATCAGCCCCAGCATTCT. Translation gives CSANNRGYQPQHS.

A remark on this clonotype: One end of the junction varies from germline; a read error may be responsible. The chain couples TRBV10-3 to TRBJ2-3; TRBD1 might be the D (5 bases). The V gene's germline CDR1 is ENHRY and CDR2 SYGVKD. The CDR3 contains 12 residues. CDR3 in amino acids: CAIRASTGTQYF. CDR3 DNA: TGTGCTATCAGGGCGAGCACAGGTACGCAGTATTTT.